These 17 T cell receptor beta chains were sequenced from one sample in a study of blood T cell repertoires in COVID-19. Using immunoSEQ multiplex PCR, the repertoire was profiled, and TCRdb retains in-frame clones only, with some absent. In the table there are 70,000 to 100,000 clones, 88% of which are singletons. What was sequenced was peripheral blood. These receptors came from a human donor in a cohort sampled during active COVID-19.

The V gene is TRBV12-3 or TRBV12-4, the J gene TRBJ2-2, with a weak D call TRBD1 (6 bases). V was trimmed by 5 bases and J by 8 bases, leaving 9 bases between them. The length of the CDR3 is 12 residues. The CDR3 sequence: CASSQGFGELFF. For the CDR3, the DNA is TGTGCCAGCAGTCAGGGGTTTGGGGAGCTGTTTTTT.

This clone was counted a single time. This chain connects TRBV9 to TRBJ2-5; D call uncertain. The V end was cut by 0 bases, the J end by 2 bases, with 11 bases between. CDR3 length equals 15 residues. From germline, CDR1 is SGDLS and CDR2 YYNGEE. The CDR3 bases are TGTGCCAGCAGCGTAGAAGACATCCCTCAAGAGACCCAGTACTTC. Its translation: CASSVEDIPQETQYF.

Concerning this clone: Other DNA sequences in the sample encode the same CDR3. The chain links TRBV5-1 to TRBJ2-5, with D uncertain. Trimming cost V 0 bases and J 4 bases, with 4 bases left between them. Germline V gene sequence: CDR1 SGHRS, CDR2 YFSETQ. The CDR3 length is 12 residues. The CDR3 loop reads CASSLAGETQYF. The CDR3 DNA sequence: TGCGCCAGCAGCTTGGCCGGAGAGACCCAGTACTTC.

V and J are TRBV4-2 and TRBJ2-5; D uncertain. Germline CDR1 and CDR2: LGHNA and YNFKEQ. This CDR3 region has 14 residues. The V end lost 0 bases, the J end lost 6 bases, and 11 bases lay between the germline ends. The CDR3 DNA is TGTGCCAGCAGCCAAGATCGCCAGTCCAAGACCCAGTACTTC. This sequence encodes CASSQDRQSKTQYF.

V is TRBV20-1 and J is TRBJ1-5; TRBD1 might be the D (5 bases). This CDR3 comprises 14 residues. Germline V gene sequence: CDR1 DFQATT, CDR2 SNEGSKA (reference sequence). V lost 3 bases to trimming and J lost 0 bases, with 9 bases between them. CDR3 sequence reads: CSASRQSSNQPQHF. The CDR3 DNA follows: TGCAGTGCTAGTCGACAGAGTAGCAATCAGCCCCAGCATTTT.

DNA of the CDR3: TGTGCCAGCAGTCGCTACAGGGTTGCGGAGCTGTTTTTT. This gives the protein CASSRYRVAELFF. This chain connects TRBV6-2 or TRBV6-3 to TRBJ2-2, with D possibly being TRBD1 (6 bases). This CDR3 comprises 13 residues. V gave up 5 bases and J gave up 10 bases, with 14 bases separating them. Germline V gives CDR1 MNHEY, CDR2 SVGEGT.

This chain links TRBV9 with TRBJ1-6; 7 bases match TRBD1. The trim removed 4 bases at V and 8 bases at J, leaving 6 bases unmatched. This CDR3 is built from 14 residues. CDR1 SGDLS and CDR2 YYNGEE come from the germline V gene. The CDR3 DNA reads as TGTGCCAGCAGCCCAGGGACAGCACATTCACCCCTCCACTTT. The encoded protein is CASSPGTAHSPLHF.

The rearrangement uses TRBV5-1 and TRBJ2-3; D remains ambiguous. The V end lost 5 bases, the J end lost 0 bases, and 4 bases lay between the germline ends. This CDR3 has 12 residues. Per germline, CDR1 SGHRS and CDR2 YFSETQ. The CDR3 loop is CASRLSTDTQYF. The CDR3 DNA is TGCGCCAGCAGGCTAAGCACAGATACGCAGTATTTT. Filled out from reference TRBV5-1 and TRBJ2-3, the complete variable domain reads KAGVTQTPRYLIKTRGQQVTLSCSPISGHRSVSWYQQTPGQGLQFLFEYFSETQRNKGNFPGRFSGRQFSNSRSEMNVSTLELGDSALYLCASRLSTDTQYFGPGTRLTVL.

This clone appeared a few times. Here the CDR3 reads CASSLGVTGGEKLFF. The CDR3 nucleotides read TGCGCCAGCAGCTTGGGAGTGACAGGGGGCGAAAAACTGTTTTTT. V is TRBV5-1 and J is TRBJ1-4, with 10 nucleotides matching TRBD1. The trim removed 0 bases at V and 8 bases at J, leaving 4 bases unmatched. Looked up from germline, CDR1 is SGHRS and CDR2 is YFSETQ. CDR3 size: 15 residues.

The chain employs TRBV3-1 (or the pseudogene TRBV3-2) and TRBJ1-5; possible D gene TRBD1, 5 bases. The CDR3 contains 15 residues. The germline V gene has CDR1 LGHDT and CDR2 YNNKEL (reference sequence). Between the trimmed V and J ends, which lost 1 base and 2 bases, there was a span of 9 bases. The CDR3 loop is CASSQGQSGNQPQHF. Written as DNA, the CDR3 is TGTGCCAGCAGCCAAGGACAGTCGGGCAATCAGCCCCAGCATTTT.

The chain links TRBV5-5 to TRBJ1-2; TRBD1 might be the D (6 bases). CDR3 length equals 15 residues. The V and J ends lost 2 bases and 0 bases respectively, with 11 bases between them. CDR1 and CDR2 (germline): SGHKS, YYEKEE (reference sequence). As DNA, the CDR3 is TGTGCCAGCAGCTTAGGGGGGGAGTCTAACTATGGCTACACCTTC. As protein: CASSLGGESNYGYTF.

The J gene is TRBJ2-1, the V gene TRBV5-1, with D possibly TRBD2 on 6 matching bases. This CDR3 contains 15 residues. Trimming took off 0 bases at V and 6 bases at J, with 13 bases between the two ends. The V gene's germline CDR1 is SGHRS and CDR2 YFSETQ. DNA for the CDR3: TGCGCCAGCAGCTTGGAAGGACCCGGGGGCAATGAGCAGTTCTTC. Its translation is CASSLEGPGGNEQFF.

This clone turned up a few times. At one of its ends the junction is not consistent with the germline gene, which may arise from a read error. The chain combines TRBV7-7 with TRBJ2-2, with 11 bases fitting TRBD1. The CDR3 consists of 16 residues. Germline lookup yields CDR1 SSHAT and CDR2 FNYEAQ (reference sequence). CDR3 in amino acids: CASSSGQGARTGELFF. The CDR3 bases are TGTGCTAGCAGCTCCGGACAGGGGGCGCGCACCGGGGAGCTGTTTTTT.

This clone was recorded at least ten times. The chain recombines TRBV7-2 with TRBJ2-1, with 10 positions matching TRBD2. This CDR3 has 14 amino acids. Germline V gives CDR1 SGHTA, CDR2 FQGNSA. Unmatched junction bases numbered 2, after V lost 2 bases and J lost 7 bases. The CDR3 DNA is TGTGCCAGCAGCTTACTAGCGGGAGTAAATGAGCAGTTCTTC. Encoded protein: CASSLLAGVNEQFF.

The rearrangement uses TRBV11-3 and TRBJ2-1; possible D gene TRBD2, 5 bases. The germline gives CDR1 SGHNT, CDR2 YENEEA. V was cut by 0 bases and J by 8 bases, with 8 bases left in between. The CDR3 contains 13 residues. The CDR3 DNA sequence: TGTGCCAGCAGCTTAGATCCTAGCCATGAGCAGTTCTTC. Translating it yields CASSLDPSHEQFF.

The chain carries TRBV9 and TRBJ2-7, with D unresolved. Trimming took 0 bases from V and 6 from J, leaving 16 bases between them. CDR1 SGDLS and CDR2 YYNGEE come from the germline V gene. The CDR3 runs to 15 residues. This CDR3 reads CASSVAKDWSGEQYF. CDR3 coding DNA: TGTGCCAGCAGCGTAGCTAAAGATTGGTCAGGCGAGCAGTACTTC.

This chain uses TRBV30 with TRBJ2-5, with TRBD1 identical over 12 bases. V was clipped by 0 bases and J by 4 bases; unmatched bases: 6. CDR1 and CDR2 (germline): GTSNPN, SVGIG (reference sequence). This CDR3 is built from 16 residues. CDR3: CAWSVGTGGFGETQYF. As DNA, the CDR3 is TGTGCCTGGAGTGTCGGGACAGGGGGCTTTGGAGAGACCCAGTACTTC.